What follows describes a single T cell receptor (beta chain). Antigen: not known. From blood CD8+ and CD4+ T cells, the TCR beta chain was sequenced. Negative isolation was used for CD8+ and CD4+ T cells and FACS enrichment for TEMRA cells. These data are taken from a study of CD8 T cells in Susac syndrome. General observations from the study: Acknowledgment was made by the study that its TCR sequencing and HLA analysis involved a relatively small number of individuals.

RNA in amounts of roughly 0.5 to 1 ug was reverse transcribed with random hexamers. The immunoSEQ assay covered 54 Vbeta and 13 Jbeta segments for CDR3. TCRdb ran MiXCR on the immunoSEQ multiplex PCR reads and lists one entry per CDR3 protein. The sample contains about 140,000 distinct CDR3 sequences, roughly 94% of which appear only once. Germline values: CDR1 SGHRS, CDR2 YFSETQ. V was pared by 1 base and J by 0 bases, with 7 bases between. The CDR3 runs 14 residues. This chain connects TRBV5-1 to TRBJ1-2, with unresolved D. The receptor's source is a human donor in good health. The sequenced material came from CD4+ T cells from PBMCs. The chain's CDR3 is CASSLSAPNYGYTF. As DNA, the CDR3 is TGCGCCAGCAGCTTGTCCGCGCCTAACTATGGCTACACCTTC.